This paragraph covers one T cell receptor beta chain sequence. This specimen comes from a study of T cells in Graves' hyperthyroidism and ophthalmopathy. Between the trimmed V and J ends, which lost 8 bases and 3 bases, there was a span of 10 bases. The CDR3 has 12 residues. Per germline, CDR1 LGHDT and CDR2 YNNKEL (reference sequence). Using RNA transcripts as the source, TCR beta CDR3 regions were amplified. Carried out on the TCR CDR3, a first-round RT-PCR used the HTBI primer set. Via MiXCR, TCRdb re-called the multiplex PCR reads, giving one row per CDR3 protein. The data contain approximately 510,000 distinct CDR3 sequences, about a fifth of them seen just once; the ten biggest clones take up 26%.

J is TRBJ1-2 and V is TRBV3-1, with a tentative D call TRBD1 (5 bases). The sequenced material came from blood. The receptor was derived from a man between 18 and 29 years old with Graves' hyperthyroidism. DNA for the CDR3: TGTGCCAGCCTCGGACACGACTATGGCTACACCTTC. This sequence encodes CASLGHDYGYTF. The full variable domain, with the rest looked up from reference TRBV3-1 and TRBJ1-2, is DTAVSQTPKYLVTQMGNDKSIKCEQNLGHDTMYWYKQDSKKFLKIMFSYNNKELIINETVPNRFSPKSPDKAHLNLHINSLELGDSAVYFCASLGHDYGYTFGSGTRLTVV.